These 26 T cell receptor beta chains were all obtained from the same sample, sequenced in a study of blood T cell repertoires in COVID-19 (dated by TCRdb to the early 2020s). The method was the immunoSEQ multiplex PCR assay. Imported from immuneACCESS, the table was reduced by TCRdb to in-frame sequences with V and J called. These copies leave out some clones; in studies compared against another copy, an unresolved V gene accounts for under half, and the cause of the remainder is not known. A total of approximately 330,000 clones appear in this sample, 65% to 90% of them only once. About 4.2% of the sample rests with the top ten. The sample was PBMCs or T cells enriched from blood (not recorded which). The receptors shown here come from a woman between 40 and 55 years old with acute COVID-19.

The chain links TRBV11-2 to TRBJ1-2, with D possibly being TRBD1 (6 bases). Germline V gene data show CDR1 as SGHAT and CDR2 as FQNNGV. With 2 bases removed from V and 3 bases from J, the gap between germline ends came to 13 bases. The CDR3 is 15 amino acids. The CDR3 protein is CASSLTGGRDYGYTF. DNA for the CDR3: TGTGCCAGCAGCTTAACCGGGGGGCGCGACTATGGCTACACCTTC.

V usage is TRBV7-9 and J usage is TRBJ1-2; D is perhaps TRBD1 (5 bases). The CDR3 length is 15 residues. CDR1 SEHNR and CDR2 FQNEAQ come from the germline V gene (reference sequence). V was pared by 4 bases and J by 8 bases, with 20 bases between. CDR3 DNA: TGTGCCAGCAGCTCAGCTGAAAGGGGTTCCGGGGGCTACACCTTC. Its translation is CASSSAERGSGGYTF.

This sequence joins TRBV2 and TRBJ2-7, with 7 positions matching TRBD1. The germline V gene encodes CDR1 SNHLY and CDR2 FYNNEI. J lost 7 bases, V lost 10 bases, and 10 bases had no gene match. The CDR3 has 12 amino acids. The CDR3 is CATKQGDLEQYF. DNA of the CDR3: TGTGCCACCAAGCAGGGGGATCTAGAGCAGTACTTC.

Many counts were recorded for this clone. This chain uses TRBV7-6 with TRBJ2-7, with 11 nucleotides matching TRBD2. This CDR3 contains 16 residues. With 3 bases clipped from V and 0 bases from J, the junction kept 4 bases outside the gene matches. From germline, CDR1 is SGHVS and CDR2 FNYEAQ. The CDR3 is CASSFYTSGSSYEQYF. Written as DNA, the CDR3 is TGTGCCAGCAGCTTCTACACTAGCGGGAGCTCCTACGAGCAGTACTTC.

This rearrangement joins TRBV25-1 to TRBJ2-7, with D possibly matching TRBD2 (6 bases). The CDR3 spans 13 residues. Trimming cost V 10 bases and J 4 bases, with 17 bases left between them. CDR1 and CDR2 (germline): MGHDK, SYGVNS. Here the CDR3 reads CATQRGGLYEQYF. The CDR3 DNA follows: TGTGCCACCCAACGTGGGGGACTTTACGAGCAGTACTTC.

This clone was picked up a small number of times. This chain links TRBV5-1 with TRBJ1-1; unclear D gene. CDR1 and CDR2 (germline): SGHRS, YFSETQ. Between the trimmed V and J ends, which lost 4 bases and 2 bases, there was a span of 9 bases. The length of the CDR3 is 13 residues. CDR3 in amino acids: CASSPQINTEAFF. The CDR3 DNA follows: TGCGCCAGCAGCCCCCAGATAAACACTGAAGCTTTCTTT.

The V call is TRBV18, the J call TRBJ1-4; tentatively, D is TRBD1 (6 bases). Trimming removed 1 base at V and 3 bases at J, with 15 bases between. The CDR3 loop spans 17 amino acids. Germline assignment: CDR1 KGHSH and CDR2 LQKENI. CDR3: CASSPLPEQGPNEKLFF. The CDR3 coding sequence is TGTGCCAGCTCACCACTCCCCGAACAGGGTCCTAATGAAAAACTGTTTTTT.

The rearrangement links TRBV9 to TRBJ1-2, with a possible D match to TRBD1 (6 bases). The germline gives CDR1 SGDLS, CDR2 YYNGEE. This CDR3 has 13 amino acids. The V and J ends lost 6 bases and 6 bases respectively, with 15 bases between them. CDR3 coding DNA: TGTGCCAGCACAAGCAGGGGTATCGATGGCTACACCTTC. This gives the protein CASTSRGIDGYTF.

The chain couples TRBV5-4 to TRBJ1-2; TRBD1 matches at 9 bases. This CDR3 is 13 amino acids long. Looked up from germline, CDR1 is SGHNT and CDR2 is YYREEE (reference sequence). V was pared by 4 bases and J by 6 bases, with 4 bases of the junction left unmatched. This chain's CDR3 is CASSPWTGDGYTF. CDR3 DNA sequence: TGTGCCAGCAGCCCTTGGACAGGGGATGGCTACACCTTC.

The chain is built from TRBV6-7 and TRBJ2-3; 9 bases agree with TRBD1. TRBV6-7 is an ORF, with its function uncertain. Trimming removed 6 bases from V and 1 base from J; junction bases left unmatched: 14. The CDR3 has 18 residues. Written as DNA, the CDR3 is TGTGCCAGCAGCCTGGACAGGGGTTGGGGAGTATGCACAGATACGCAGTATTTT. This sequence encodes CASSLDRGWGVCTDTQYF.

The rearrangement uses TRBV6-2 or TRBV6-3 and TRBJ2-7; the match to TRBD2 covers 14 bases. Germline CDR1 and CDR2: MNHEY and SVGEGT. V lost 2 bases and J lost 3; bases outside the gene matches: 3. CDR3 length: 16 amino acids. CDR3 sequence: CASSYLGLAGDYEQYF. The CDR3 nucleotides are TGTGCCAGCAGTTACCTGGGACTAGCGGGGGACTACGAGCAGTACTTC.

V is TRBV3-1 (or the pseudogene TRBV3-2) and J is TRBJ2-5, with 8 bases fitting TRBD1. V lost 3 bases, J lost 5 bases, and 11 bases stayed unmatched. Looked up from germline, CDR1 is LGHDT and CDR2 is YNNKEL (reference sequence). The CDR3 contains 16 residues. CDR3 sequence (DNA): TGTGCCAGCAGCCATCTGACAGGGGATCTGGGGGAGACCCAGTACTTC. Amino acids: CASSHLTGDLGETQYF.

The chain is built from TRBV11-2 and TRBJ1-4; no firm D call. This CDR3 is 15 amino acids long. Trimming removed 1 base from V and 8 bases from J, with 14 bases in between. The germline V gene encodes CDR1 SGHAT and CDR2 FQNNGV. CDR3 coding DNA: TGTGCCAGCAGCTTAGTAGGCCCTGCCGGGGAAAAACTGTTTTTT. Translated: CASSLVGPAGEKLFF.

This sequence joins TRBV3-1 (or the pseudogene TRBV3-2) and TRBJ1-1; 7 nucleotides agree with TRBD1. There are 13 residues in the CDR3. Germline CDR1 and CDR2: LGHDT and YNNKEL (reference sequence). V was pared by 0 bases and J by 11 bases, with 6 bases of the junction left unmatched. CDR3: CASSQDVQGMAFF. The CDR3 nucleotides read TGTGCCAGCAGCCAAGATGTACAGGGGATGGCTTTCTTT.

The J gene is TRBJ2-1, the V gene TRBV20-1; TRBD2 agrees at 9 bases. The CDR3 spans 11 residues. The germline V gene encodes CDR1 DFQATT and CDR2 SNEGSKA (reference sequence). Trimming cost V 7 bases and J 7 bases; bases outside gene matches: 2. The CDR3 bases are TGCAGTGGAACTAGCGGGAATGAGCAGTTCTTC. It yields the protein CSGTSGNEQFF.

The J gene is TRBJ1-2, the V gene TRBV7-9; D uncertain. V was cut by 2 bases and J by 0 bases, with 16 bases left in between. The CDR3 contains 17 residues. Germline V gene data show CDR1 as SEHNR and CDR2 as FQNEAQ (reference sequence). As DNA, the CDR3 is TGTGCCAGCAGCTTAAGCCCCGGAGGGCTAACTAACTATGGCTACACCTTC. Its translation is CASSLSPGGLTNYGYTF.

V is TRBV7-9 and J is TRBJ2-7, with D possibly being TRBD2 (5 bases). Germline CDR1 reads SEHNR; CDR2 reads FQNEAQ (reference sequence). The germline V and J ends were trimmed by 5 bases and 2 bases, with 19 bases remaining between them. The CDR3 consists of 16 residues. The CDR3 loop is CASSKRISRAPYEQYF. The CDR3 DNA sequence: TGTGCCAGCAGCAAGCGAATTTCGAGGGCCCCCTACGAGCAGTACTTC.

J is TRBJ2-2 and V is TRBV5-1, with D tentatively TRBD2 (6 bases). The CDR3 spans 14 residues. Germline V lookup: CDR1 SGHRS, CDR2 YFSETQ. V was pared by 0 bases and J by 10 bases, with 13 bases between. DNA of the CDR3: TGCGCCAGCAGCTTGGCCGGGGGTCGGGCGGAGCTGTTTTTT. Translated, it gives CASSLAGGRAELFF. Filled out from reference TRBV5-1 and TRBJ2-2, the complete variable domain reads KAGVTQTPRYLIKTRGQQVTLSCSPISGHRSVSWYQQTPGQGLQFLFEYFSETQRNKGNFPGRFSGRQFSNSRSEMNVSTLELGDSALYLCASSLAGGRAELFFGEGSRLTVL.

The CDR3 region has the DNA TGTGCCAGCAGCGTAGCCCCCTCAGGGGTCACCGGGGAGCTGTTTTTT. It yields the protein CASSVAPSGVTGELFF. The chain is built from TRBV9 and TRBJ2-2, with D maybe TRBD1 (6 bases). Trimming took 0 bases from V and 4 from J, leaving 13 bases between them. The CDR3 totals 16 residues. Germline loops: CDR1 SGDLS, CDR2 YYNGEE.

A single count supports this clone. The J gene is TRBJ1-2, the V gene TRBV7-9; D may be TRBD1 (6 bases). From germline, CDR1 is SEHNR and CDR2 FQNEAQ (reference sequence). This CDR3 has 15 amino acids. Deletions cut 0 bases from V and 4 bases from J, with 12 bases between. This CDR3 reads CASSLAGAASYGYTF. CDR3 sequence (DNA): TGTGCCAGCAGCTTAGCGGGGGCAGCAAGCTATGGCTACACCTTC.

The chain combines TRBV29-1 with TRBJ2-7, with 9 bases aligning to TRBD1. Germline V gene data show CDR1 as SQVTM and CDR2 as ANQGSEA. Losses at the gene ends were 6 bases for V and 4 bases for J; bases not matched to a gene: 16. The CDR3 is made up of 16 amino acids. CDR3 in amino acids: CSVVPRTGGPHYEQYF. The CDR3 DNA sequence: TGCAGCGTCGTTCCTCGTACAGGGGGCCCTCATTACGAGCAGTACTTC.

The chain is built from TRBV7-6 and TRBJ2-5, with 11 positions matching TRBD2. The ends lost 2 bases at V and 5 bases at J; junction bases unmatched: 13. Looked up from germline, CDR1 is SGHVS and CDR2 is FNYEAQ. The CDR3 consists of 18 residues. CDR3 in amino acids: CASSLFGLAGRLRETQYF. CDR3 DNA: TGTGCCAGCAGCTTATTCGGACTAGCGGGCAGACTTCGGGAGACCCAGTACTTC.

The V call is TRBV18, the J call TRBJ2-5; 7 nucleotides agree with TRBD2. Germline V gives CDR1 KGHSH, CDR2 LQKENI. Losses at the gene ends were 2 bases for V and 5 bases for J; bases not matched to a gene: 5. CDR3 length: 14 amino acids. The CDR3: CASSPNAGAETQYF. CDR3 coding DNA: TGTGCCAGCTCACCAAATGCGGGAGCCGAGACCCAGTACTTC.

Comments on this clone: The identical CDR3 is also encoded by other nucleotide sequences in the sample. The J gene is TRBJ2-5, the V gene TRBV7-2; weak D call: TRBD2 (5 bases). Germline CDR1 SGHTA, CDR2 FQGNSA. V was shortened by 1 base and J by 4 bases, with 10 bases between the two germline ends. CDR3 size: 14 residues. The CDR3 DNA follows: TGTGCCAGCAGCTTAGGTCTAGCCGGAGAGACCCAGTACTTC. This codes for CASSLGLAGETQYF.

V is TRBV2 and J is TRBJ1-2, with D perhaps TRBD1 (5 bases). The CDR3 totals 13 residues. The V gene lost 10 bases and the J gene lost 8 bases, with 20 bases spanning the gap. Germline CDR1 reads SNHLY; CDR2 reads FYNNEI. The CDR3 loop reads CANPWGGRGGYTF. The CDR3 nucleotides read TGTGCCAACCCCTGGGGGGGTCGAGGGGGCTACACCTTC.

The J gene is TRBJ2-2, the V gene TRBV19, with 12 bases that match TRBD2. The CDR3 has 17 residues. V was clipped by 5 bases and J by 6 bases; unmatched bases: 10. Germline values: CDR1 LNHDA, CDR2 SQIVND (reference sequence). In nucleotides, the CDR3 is TGTGCCAGTAGTCGAACGACTAGCGGGAGTGGGTCCGGGGAGCTGTTTTTT. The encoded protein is CASSRTTSGSGSGELFF.